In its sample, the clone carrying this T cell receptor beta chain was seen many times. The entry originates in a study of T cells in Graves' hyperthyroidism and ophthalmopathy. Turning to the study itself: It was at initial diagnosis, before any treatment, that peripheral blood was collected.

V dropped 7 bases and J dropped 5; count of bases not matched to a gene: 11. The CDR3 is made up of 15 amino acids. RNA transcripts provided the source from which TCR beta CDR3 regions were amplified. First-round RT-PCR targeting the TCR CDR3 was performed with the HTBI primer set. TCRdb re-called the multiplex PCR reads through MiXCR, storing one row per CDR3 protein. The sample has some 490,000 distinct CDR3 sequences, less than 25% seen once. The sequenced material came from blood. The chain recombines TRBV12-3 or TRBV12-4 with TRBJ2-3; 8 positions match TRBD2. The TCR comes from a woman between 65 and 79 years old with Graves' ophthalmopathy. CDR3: CASTKSGLGRDTQYF. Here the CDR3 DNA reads TGTGCCAGCACCAAATCGGGACTAGGAAGAGATACGCAGTATTTT.